These 17 T cell receptor beta chains originate from one sample sequenced in a study of tumor-infiltrating lymphocytes in primary liver carcinoma (dated by TCRdb to the late 2010s). Sequencing was carried out with an Illumina HiSeq 2500. TCRbeta-specific cDNA was reverse-transcribed from 500 ng total RNA using a constant-region primer and ProtoScript II reverse transcriptase. The TCRbeta libraries were prepared through three rounds of nested multiplex PCR following a slightly modified ARM-PCR procedure. Multiplex TRBV1-TRBV30 forward primers and a Cbeta reverse primer were used in the first two PCR rounds, each of which was run for 10 to 11 cycles. TCRdb redid the processing of the public reads, applying fastp at Q25 and MiXCR, and retained in-frame beta chains. Every entry covers one CDR3 protein and lists the most common genes and DNA from its rows. The sample table holds some 130,000 distinct CDR3 sequences, of which about two thirds were seen once. About 8% of the sample comes from the top ten.

Total RNA and DNA were co-extracted from approximately 20-30 mg of bulk tissue with the AllPrep DNA/RNA mini kit, without cell sorting. Sequencing used tumor-adjacent normal liver tissue. Every receptor here comes from a woman aged 55-70 years with primary liver carcinoma and hepatitis B virus infection.

The CDR3 DNA follows: TGTGCCAGCATCCTACCCGGACAGGCTGGAAGTTCCTACGAGCAGTACTTC. Translating it yields CASILPGQAGSSYEQYF. V is TRBV7-8 and J is TRBJ2-7, with 7 bases fitting TRBD1. This CDR3 has 17 residues. The germline V gene has CDR1 SGHVS and CDR2 FQNEAQ. The trim removed 7 bases at V and 1 base at J, leaving 16 bases unmatched.

This clonotype has more than one count but fewer than ten. This chain uses TRBV28 with TRBJ2-7, with D unresolved. Germline loops: CDR1 MDHEN, CDR2 SYDVKM. The CDR3 loop spans 13 amino acids. V dropped 3 bases and J dropped 2 bases, with 8 bases sitting between them. This chain's CDR3 is CASSFEVTYEQYF. CDR3 DNA: TGTGCCAGCAGTTTTGAGGTTACCTACGAGCAGTACTTC.

With respect to this clonotype: One end of the junction is discordant with germline, which a read error may explain. J is TRBJ2-1 and V is TRBV5-6; tentatively, D is TRBD2 (6 bases). The CDR3 consists of 17 residues. Germline CDR1 is SGHDT and CDR2 is YYEEEE. CDR3 nucleotide sequence: TGTGCAAGCAGCTTGCGGGGAATAGGGCGCTTCGGCAATGAGCAGTTCTTC. Its protein product is CASSLRGIGRFGNEQFF.

This clonotype has a count of ten or more. The chain joins TRBV7-9 to TRBJ2-7; the D gene could be TRBD1 or TRBD2 (5 bases each). Trimming removed 5 bases from V and 2 bases from J, with 10 bases in between. The CDR3 is made up of 13 amino acids. Germline V lookup: CDR1 SEHNR, CDR2 FQNEAQ (reference sequence). This CDR3 is CASSLPGPYEQYF. The CDR3, as DNA: TGTGCCAGCAGCCTCCCGGGGCCCTACGAGCAGTACTTC.

This clonotype showed up just once. The J gene is TRBJ2-5, the V gene TRBV6-1; 7 nucleotides match TRBD2. The CDR3 has 15 amino acids. The germline V gene encodes CDR1 MNHNS and CDR2 SASEGT. J gave up 2 bases and V 9 bases, and 12 bases lay outside the gene matches. CDR3 bases: TGTGCCAGTAGGTCAATCCTAGCGGTTCAAGAGACCCAGTACTTC. Its protein product is CASRSILAVQETQYF.

Points on this clonotype: This likely comes from a read error, as the CDR3 has no conserved phenylalanine or tryptophan at its end. The V call is TRBV11-2, the J call TRBJ1-2, with unresolved D. The CDR3 covers 13 residues. Trimming removed 2 bases from V and 8 bases from J, with 12 bases in between. The germline CDR1 and CDR2 sequences are SGHAT and FQNNGV. CDR3 nucleotide sequence: TGTGCCAGCAGCTTAAGGGCCGGTTTAGGCTACACCCTC. This codes for CASSLRAGLGYTL.

Note on this clonotype: A read error is likely, as this CDR3 ends without the conserved phenylalanine or tryptophan. Because the CDR3's place on the DNA is in doubt, the DNA is left out and the CDR3 is given as listed by TCRdb. CDR3 region: CANSLDQQGIVYKEQLY. The chain combines TRBV11-2 with TRBJ2-1; the D call of TRBD1 is as the table states it, not checked on the DNA. Germline V gene lookup returns CDR1 SGHAT and CDR2 FQNNGV. The CDR3 contains 17 residues when both ends are counted.

Remarks on this clonotype: One end of the junction is discordant with germline, which a read error may explain. The V gene is TRBV14, the J gene TRBJ2-1; D call uncertain. Germline-derived CDR1 and CDR2 are SGHDN and FVKESK. There are 16 residues in the CDR3. CDR3 coding DNA: TGTGCCAGCAGCCAAGACGGGTGGATGTCCTACAGTGAGCAGTTCTTC. Protein product: CASSQDGWMSYSEQFF.

The gene calls are TRBV30 and TRBJ1-4; no clear D. Deletions cut 2 bases from V and 7 bases from J, with 14 bases between. CDR1 GTSNPN and CDR2 SVGIG come from the germline V gene (reference sequence). CDR3 length: 14 residues. Here the CDR3 DNA reads TGTGCCTGGAGTCTAGACGGGCTCTGTGAAAAACTGTTTTTT. This sequence encodes CAWSLDGLCEKLFF.

Comment on this clonotype: A single base separates this from a much larger clone, so it may be a read error. The chain is built from TRBV5-1 and TRBJ2-2; D is possibly TRBD1 (6 bases). This CDR3 region has 17 residues. CDR1 and CDR2 (germline): SGHRS, YFSETQ. The CDR3 sequence: CASSRIQGPRNTRELFF. The CDR3 DNA reads TGCGCCAGCAGTCGGATCCAGGGGCCCAGGAACACCAGGGAGCTGTTTTTT.

To note about this clonotype: One end of the junction is discordant with germline, which a read error may explain. This rearrangement joins TRBV6-5 to TRBJ2-3; D not certain. Germline V gene sequence: CDR1 MNHEY, CDR2 SVGAGI. The CDR3 contains 14 residues. CDR3 nucleotide sequence: TGTGCCAGAAGTCCTAACCCTCGTGACGGTACGCGGTATTTT. The encoded protein is CARSPNPRDGTRYF.

Concerning this clonotype itself: Since no conserved phenylalanine or tryptophan closes the CDR3, a read error is the likely cause. The CDR3 reads CASSSTRGRAEAFI. In DNA form, the CDR3 reads TGTGCCAGCAGCTCAACCAGAGGGCGAGCTGAAGCTTTCATT. The chain is built from TRBV11-2 and TRBJ1-1, with D uncertain. Germline V gene sequence: CDR1 SGHAT, CDR2 FQNNGV. This CDR3 region has 14 residues. V was pared by 4 bases and J by 6 bases, with 15 bases between.

The chain employs TRBV10-3 and TRBJ1-5; D gene uncertain. The CDR3 sequence is 14 residues long. The ends were cut back, 2 bases at V and 4 bases at J, with 9 bases in the middle. In germline, CDR1 is ENHRY, CDR2 SYGVKD. DNA for the CDR3: TGTGCCATCAGTGAGGGCAGGCGAAATCAGCCCCAGCATTTT. Its protein is CAISEGRRNQPQHF.

Note on this clonotype: A read error is possible here, since a much larger clone lies one base away. This chain joins TRBV28 and TRBJ2-1; tentatively, D is TRBD1 (5 bases). Germline V gene lookup returns CDR1 MDHEN and CDR2 SYDVKM. CDR3 size: 15 residues. Trimming shortened V by 7 bases and J by 7 bases, and 20 bases separated the two germline ends. CDR3 in DNA: TGTGCCAGCAATACCAGACAGTCCTTTAGAAATGAGCAGTTCTTC. Its protein product is CASNTRQSFRNEQFF. The full variable domain, its missing parts supplied by reference TRBV28 and TRBJ2-1, is DVKVTQSSRYLVKRTGEKVFLECVQDMDHENMFWYRQDPGLGLRLIYFSYDVKMKEKGDIPEGYSVSREKKERFSLILESASTNQTSMYLCASNTRQSFRNEQFFGPGTRLTVL.

Note on this clonotype: The junction departs from the called germline gene at one end, perhaps through a read error. The J gene is TRBJ2-3, the V gene TRBV11-2; 9 nucleotides agree with TRBD2. CDR1 and CDR2 from the germline V gene are SGHAT and FQNNGV. This CDR3 comprises 16 residues. The CDR3 spells CASNHGSGSLSDMQYF. CDR3 in DNA: TGTGCCAGCAACCATGGTAGCGGGAGTTTGTCGGATATGCAGTATTTT.

Concerning this clonotype: An end of the junction does not agree with germline; a read error may underlie this. V gene TRBV5-6 combines with J gene TRBJ2-2; tentative D call: TRBD2 (6 bases). The CDR3 loop spans 15 amino acids. CDR1 and CDR2 from the germline V gene are SGHDT and YYEEEE. CDR3 loop: CASSLFGSATGGLFF. The CDR3 DNA reads as TGTGCCAGCAGCTTGTTCGGGAGTGCCACCGGGGGGCTGTTTTTT.

A remark on this clonotype: One base away lies a much larger clone, so this may be a sequencing read error. The chain carries TRBV5-1 and TRBJ2-7; TRBD2 matches at 8 bases. The junction had 3 bases not matched to a gene; V was cut back by 3 bases and J by 4 bases. Germline V gene lookup returns CDR1 SGHRS and CDR2 YFSETQ. This CDR3 is 13 amino acids long. The CDR3 nucleotides read TGCGCCAGCAGCTCGGGGGGGCTGTACGAGCAGTACTTC. Its translation is CASSSGGLYEQYF. Complete variable domain (other parts from reference TRBV5-1 and TRBJ2-7): KAGVTQTPRYLIKTRGQQVTLSCSPISGHRSVSWYQQTPGQGLQFLFEYFSETQRNKGNFPGRFSGRQFSNSRSEMNVSTLELGDSALYLCASSSGGLYEQYFGPGTRLTVT.